This T cell receptor (beta chain) was recovered during a study of blood T cell repertoires in COVID-19. Study background: Donors in the United States, Italy and Spain gave samples during acute or convalescent COVID-19. PBMCs, B-cell-depleted T cells, or T cells provided the cDNA or gDNA that made up the material.

Authors' analysis steps: Amplification from reference gene primers served as the basis for estimated nucleated cell counts. Clones were read by immunoSEQ multiplex PCR, and TCRdb kept only the in-frame ones, dropping some. V and J calls and clone size come straight from that table; D and trimming were deduced from the DNA. The sample includes roughly 260,000 clones, 88% of them seen just once. Germline V gene lookup returns CDR1 SGHNT and CDR2 YYREEE (reference sequence). V lost 0 bases and J lost 6; bases outside the gene matches: 9. This CDR3 is built from 17 residues. This receptor was taken from a man aged 60 to 69 who had recovered from COVID-19. J is TRBJ2-3 and V is TRBV5-4, with TRBD2 matching over 11 bases. Sequencing was performed on peripheral blood. CDR3 coding DNA: TGTGCCAGCAGCTTGGTGAGACTAGCGGGGACCCCGGATACGCAGTATTTT. Amino acid sequence: CASSLVRLAGTPDTQYF.